The clone carrying this TCR beta chain occurred a few times. This CDR3 spans 13 amino acids. Germline values: CDR1 WNHNN, CDR2 SYGVQD (reference sequence). J lost 8 bases, V lost 4 bases, and 7 bases had no gene match. This table comes from immunoSEQ multiplex PCR, and its TCRdb copy is limited to in-frame clones, with some not included. The data show around 42,000 clones, about 90% seen once. The data belong to a study of T cell changes during pregnancy in multiple sclerosis. This rearrangement joins TRBV10-1 to TRBJ1-2, with 7 bases aligning to TRBD1. Material: CD4+ T cells from peripheral blood mononuclear cells, obtained in the third trimester of pregnancy. The receptor was isolated from a female donor with multiple sclerosis, enrolled in a pregnancy study. The CDR3 region has the DNA TGCGCCAGCAGTGCCACAGGGGAGGACGGCTACACCTTC. This codes for CASSATGEDGYTF.